Below are 2 T cell receptor beta chains sequenced from a single sample in a study of OX40 agonist ivuxolimab in advanced cancers. Here immunoSEQ multiplex PCR was the method, and the copy in TCRdb shows in-frame clones only, minus some. This sample has over 50,000 clones, with about nine tenths found just once. Specimen: CD4+ or CD8+ T cells sorted from blood, collected in a trial of the OX40 agonist ivuxolimab. The receptor source for this set is an adult with an advanced solid tumor such as melanoma, head and neck, liver or kidney cancer.

The gene calls are TRBV5-6 and TRBJ1-2; no firm D call. This CDR3 is built from 13 residues. The germline gives CDR1 SGHDT, CDR2 YYEEEE. V shed 1 base and J shed 5 bases, with 9 bases lying between them. Written as DNA, the CDR3 is TGTGCCAGCAGCTTGCCAGGCCCGTATGGCTACACCTTC. It translates to CASSLPGPYGYTF.

The rearrangement uses TRBV15 and TRBJ2-3; no clear D gene. V lost 6 bases, J lost 5 bases, and 3 bases lay in between. The V gene's germline CDR1 is LNHNV and CDR2 YYDKDF (reference sequence). The CDR3 runs to 10 residues. CDR3 nucleotide sequence: TGTGCCACCAGAGGAGATACGCAGTATTTT. Translating gives CATRGDTQYF. The full variable domain, in which reference TRBV15 and TRBJ2-3 provide the parts outside the CDR3, is DAMVIQNPRYQVTQFGKPVTLSCSQTLNHNVMYWYQQKSSQAPKLLFHYYDKDFNNEADTPDNFQSRRPNTSFCFLDIRSPGLGDTAMYLCATRGDTQYFGPGTRLTVL.